This T cell receptor (beta chain) was recovered during a study of cytomegalovirus exposure and HLA in healthy donors. Whole-study context: Early release data held about 92 million unique TCRs from HLA-typed donors.

V lost 4 bases and J lost 5; bases outside the gene matches: 19. The CDR3 has 19 amino acids. From germline, CDR1 is SGHRS and CDR2 YFSETQ. The primer mix had 60 Vbeta and 13 Jbeta primers. This table comes from immunoSEQ multiplex PCR, and its TCRdb copy is limited to in-frame clones, with some not included. The sample includes 86,000 or so clones, roughly 83% of them seen just once. The receptor was isolated from a woman aged 40 to 55 in good health and CMV-seropositive. The material sequenced was PBMCs. This chain connects TRBV5-1 to TRBJ1-2; 11 bases match TRBD1. CDR3 in amino acids: CASSPLLAGTGGKVYGYTF. CDR3 DNA: TGCGCCAGCAGCCCCCTGCTGGCCGGGACAGGGGGTAAAGTTTATGGCTACACCTTC. The full variable domain, in which reference TRBV5-1 and TRBJ1-2 provide the parts outside the CDR3, is KAGVTQTPRYLIKTRGQQVTLSCSPISGHRSVSWYQQTPGQGLQFLFEYFSETQRNKGNFPGRFSGRQFSNSRSEMNVSTLELGDSALYLCASSPLLAGTGGKVYGYTFGSGTRLTVV.